Each of the 18 T cell receptor beta chains below was sequenced from the same sample in a study of beta chain features in type 1 diabetes (dated by TCRdb to 2017 to 2018). General findings and caveats noted by the study authors: In all four CD4+ subsets, TCRB CDR3 length was moderately but significantly shorter in type 1 diabetes patients.

Their antigen targets remain unknown. Library preparation employed the immunoSEQ multiplex PCR assay. The entire isolated RNA was reverse transcribed using the High Capacity cDNA Reverse Transcription Kit, and thus expressed TCRB transcripts were sequenced. Held by TCRdb, this immuneACCESS table contains in-frame sequences only and omits some clones. Under half of the omission traces to an unresolved V gene where checked; the cause of the rest is unknown. The sample profile shows fewer than 110,000 clones; over 25% of them were found once. The ten largest clones take up 0.53% of the sample. Material: central memory CD4+ T cells from blood. All receptors come from a woman in her late teens or twenties with type 1 diabetes.

This clone has just a few counts. The rearrangement uses TRBV30 and TRBJ1-4; D uncertain. Germline CDR1 is GTSNPN and CDR2 is SVGIG (reference sequence). Between the trimmed V and J ends, which lost 0 bases and 4 bases, there was a span of 9 bases. CDR3 size: 14 residues. The CDR3 nucleotides read TGTGCCTGGAGTGTAGTCGGGTATAATGAAAAACTGTTTTTT. Residues: CAWSVVGYNEKLFF.

The chain combines TRBV7-9 with TRBJ2-1, with 13 bases that match TRBD2. Germline-derived CDR1 and CDR2 are SEHNR and FQNEAQ (reference sequence). The CDR3 runs 15 residues. Trimming took 3 bases from V and 8 from J; bases not matched to a gene: 4. Written as DNA, the CDR3 is TGTGCCAGCAGCTTCGGGACTAGCGGGATCCATGAGCAGTTCTTC. This encodes CASSFGTSGIHEQFF.

V and J are TRBV6-5 and TRBJ2-3; D is possibly TRBD2 (6 bases). CDR1 and CDR2 from the germline V gene are MNHEY and SVGAGI. Trimming shortened V by 0 bases and J by 4 bases, and 14 bases separated the two germline ends. The CDR3 is 16 residues long. The CDR3 loop reads CASSYSPGDVADTQYF. CDR3 bases: TGTGCCAGCAGTTACTCACCGGGAGATGTGGCAGATACGCAGTATTTT.

The table lists this clone with a few counts. The same CDR3 can be traced to other DNA sequences in this sample. The CDR3 nucleotides are TGTGCCAGCAGCTTAGCGGGGACAGGGCAAGAGACCCAGTACTTC. This codes for CASSLAGTGQETQYF. This chain connects TRBV7-2 to TRBJ2-5, with TRBD1 matching over 9 bases. The length of the CDR3 is 15 residues. V dropped 0 bases and J dropped 2; count of bases not matched to a gene: 1. Germline-derived CDR1 and CDR2 are SGHTA and FQGNSA.

This chain joins TRBV28 and TRBJ1-3, with 9 bases aligning to TRBD1. Germline-derived CDR1 and CDR2 are MDHEN and SYDVKM. Trimming at V came to 6 bases and at J to 4 bases, leaving 4 bases not matched to a gene. The CDR3 contains 14 residues. CDR3 nucleotide sequence: TGTGCCAGCAGCCTACAGGGGGCGGGAAACACCATATATTTT. Translation gives CASSLQGAGNTIYF.

This clone was seen a handful of times. This sequence joins TRBV25-1 and TRBJ1-1; 9 bases map to TRBD1. The V gene end was trimmed by 3 bases and the J gene end by 5 bases; junction bases not matched to a gene: 4. The CDR3 totals 14 residues. CDR1 MGHDK and CDR2 SYGVNS come from the germline V gene. This CDR3 is CASSEGQGRTEAFF. The CDR3 coding sequence is TGTGCCAGCAGTGAGGGACAGGGACGAACTGAAGCTTTCTTT.

The rearrangement joins TRBV6-6 to TRBJ2-6; 7 nucleotides align to TRBD1. Germline values: CDR1 MNHNY, CDR2 SVGAGI (reference sequence). V gave up 4 bases and J gave up 4 bases; unmatched junction bases: 4. This CDR3 contains 15 residues. The CDR3 here is CASSLTGAGANVLTF. The CDR3, as DNA: TGTGCCAGCAGTTTAACAGGGGCAGGGGCCAACGTCCTGACTTTC.

The rearrangement links TRBV10-1 to TRBJ2-3, with D perhaps TRBD1 (6 bases). The CDR3 spans 15 residues. V lost 6 bases to trimming and J lost 3 bases, with 16 bases between them. Germline loops: CDR1 WNHNN, CDR2 SYGVQD (reference sequence). The CDR3 DNA reads as TGCGCCAGCAGCACAGGGATCGGAATGACAGATACGCAGTATTTT. This codes for CASSTGIGMTDTQYF.

The V gene is TRBV28, the J gene TRBJ2-4; possible D gene TRBD1, 5 bases. There are 12 residues in the CDR3. Trimming took off 5 bases at V and 8 bases at J, with 10 bases between the two ends. Germline CDR1 MDHEN, CDR2 SYDVKM. CDR3 coding DNA: TGTGCCAGCAGTGTTAAAGGGGACATTCAGTACTTC. Translation: CASSVKGDIQYF.

V is TRBV4-1 and J is TRBJ2-5; 7 nucleotides match TRBD1. Germline V gene sequence: CDR1 MGHRA, CDR2 YSYEKL. This CDR3 has 14 residues. V lost 1 base to trimming and J lost 4 bases; unmatched junction nucleotides: 3. In DNA, the CDR3 is TGCGCCAGCAGCCAAGCGGACAGGCGAGAGACCCAGTACTTC. Protein product: CASSQADRRETQYF.

This clone was picked up a small number of times. The chain carries TRBV6-6 and TRBJ2-3, with a possible D match to TRBD1 (6 bases). Deletions cut 6 bases from V and 2 bases from J, with 15 bases between. Germline CDR1 MNHNY, CDR2 SVGAGI (reference sequence). The CDR3 extends over 15 amino acids. In DNA, the CDR3 is TGTGCCAGCAGCGACCCGACAGGAACCACAGATACGCAGTATTTT. Protein sequence: CASSDPTGTTDTQYF.

Only a few counts were recorded for this clone. V and J are TRBV7-2 and TRBJ1-1, with D uncertain. Trimming removed 1 base from V and 0 bases from J, with 3 bases in between. CDR3 size: 13 residues. CDR1 and CDR2 from the germline V gene are SGHTA and FQGNSA. Written as DNA, the CDR3 is TGTGCCAGCAGCTTAGGTATGAACACTGAAGCTTTCTTT. It codes for CASSLGMNTEAFF. The entire variable domain, with the rest obtained from reference TRBV7-2 and TRBJ1-1, is as follows: GAGVSQSPSNKVTEKGKDVELRCDPISGHTALYWYRQSLGQGLEFLIYFQGNSAPDKSGLPSDRFSAERTGGSVSTLTIQRTQQEDSAVYLCASSLGMNTEAFFGQGTRLTVV.

The rearrangement links TRBV5-1 to TRBJ2-2; 11 bases fit TRBD2. The junction had 7 bases not matched to a gene; V was cut back by 3 bases and J by 6 bases. Germline V lookup: CDR1 SGHRS, CDR2 YFSETQ. This CDR3 has 16 residues. CDR3 protein: CASSSGGTSGAGELFF. CDR3 coding DNA: TGCGCCAGCAGCTCGGGAGGGACTAGCGGCGCCGGGGAGCTGTTTTTT.

V is TRBV7-6 and J is TRBJ2-3, with D perhaps TRBD2 (6 bases). The CDR3 is 15 amino acids. Trimming shortened V by 5 bases and J by 0 bases, and 12 bases separated the two germline ends. Germline V CDR1 and CDR2: SGHVS, FNYEAQ. This chain's CDR3 is CASSGVSGSTDTQYF. Written as DNA, the CDR3 is TGTGCCAGCAGCGGGGTCAGCGGGAGCACAGATACGCAGTATTTT.

This clone came up a few times. The rearrangement links TRBV5-4 to TRBJ2-7; D perhaps matches TRBD1 (5 bases). This CDR3 has 13 amino acids. V was pared by 4 bases and J by 2 bases, with 10 bases between. Germline assignment: CDR1 SGHNT and CDR2 YYREEE (reference sequence). The CDR3 DNA sequence: TGTGCCAGCAGCCTACAGGCTACCTACGAGCAGTACTTC. Amino acids: CASSLQATYEQYF.

The chain carries TRBV19 and TRBJ1-3, with TRBD1 identical over 7 bases. The V gene end was trimmed by 6 bases and the J gene end by 4 bases; junction bases not matched to a gene: 12. Germline V gene sequence: CDR1 LNHDA, CDR2 SQIVND (reference sequence). The CDR3 has 16 amino acids. For the CDR3, the DNA is TGTGCCAGTAGGGGCTTATCACAGGGGTACGGAAACACCATATATTTT. Translated: CASRGLSQGYGNTIYF.

This clone was seen more than once but under ten times. The V gene is TRBV6-1, the J gene TRBJ2-3; 8 bases match TRBD2. Germline trimming cut 3 bases from V and 6 bases from J; bases unmatched to any gene: 8. Germline V gives CDR1 MNHNS, CDR2 SASEGT. The CDR3 spans 15 residues. In nucleotides, the CDR3 is TGTGCCAGCAGTGAGAGCGGGAGCGTCGCGGATACGCAGTATTTT. It yields the protein CASSESGSVADTQYF.

This clone was observed many times. This rearrangement joins TRBV14 to TRBJ2-1; perhaps TRBD1 as D (6 bases). Between the trimmed V and J ends, which lost 4 bases and 12 bases, there was a span of 16 bases. This CDR3 has 13 residues. Looked up from germline, CDR1 is SGHDN and CDR2 is FVKESK. The DNA for the CDR3 is TGTGCCAGCAGCCTCCGGGGACAATTGGGGCAGTTCTTC. It is translated as CASSLRGQLGQFF.